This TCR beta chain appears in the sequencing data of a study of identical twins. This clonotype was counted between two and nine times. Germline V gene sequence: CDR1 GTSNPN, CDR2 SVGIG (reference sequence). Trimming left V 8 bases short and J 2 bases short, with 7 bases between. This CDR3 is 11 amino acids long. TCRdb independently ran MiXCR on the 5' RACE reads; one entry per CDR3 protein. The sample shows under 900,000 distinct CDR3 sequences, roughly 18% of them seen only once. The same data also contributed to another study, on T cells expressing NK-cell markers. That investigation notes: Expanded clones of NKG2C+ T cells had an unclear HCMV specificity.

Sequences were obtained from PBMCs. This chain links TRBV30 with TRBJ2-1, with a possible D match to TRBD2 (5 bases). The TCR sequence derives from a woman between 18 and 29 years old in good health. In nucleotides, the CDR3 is TGTGCCCACGGGACCTACAATGAGCAGTTCTTC. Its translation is CAHGTYNEQFF.